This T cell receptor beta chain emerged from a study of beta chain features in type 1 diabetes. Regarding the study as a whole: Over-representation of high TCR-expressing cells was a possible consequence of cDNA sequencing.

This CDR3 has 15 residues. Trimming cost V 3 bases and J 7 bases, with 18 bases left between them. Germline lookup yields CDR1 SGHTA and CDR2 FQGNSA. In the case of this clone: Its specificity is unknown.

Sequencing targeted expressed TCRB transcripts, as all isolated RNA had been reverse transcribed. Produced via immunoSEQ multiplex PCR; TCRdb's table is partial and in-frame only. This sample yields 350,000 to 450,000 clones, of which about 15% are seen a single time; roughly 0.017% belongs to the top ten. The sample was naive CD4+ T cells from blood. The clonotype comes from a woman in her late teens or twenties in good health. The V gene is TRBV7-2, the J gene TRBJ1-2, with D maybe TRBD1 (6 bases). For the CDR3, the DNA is TGTGCCAGCAGCTTCCCGACAGGTCGTTTAGGTGGCTACACCTTC. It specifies CASSFPTGRLGGYTF.